The 20 T cell receptor beta chains listed next were all sequenced from one sample in a study of blood T cell repertoires in COVID-19. Sequenced by immunoSEQ multiplex PCR; TCRdb stores in-frame clones only, minus some. The table records tens of thousands of clones, about nine tenths of them present only once. The sequenced sample consisted of peripheral blood. These receptors originate from a woman in her forties or fifties in a cohort sampled during active COVID-19.

The CDR3 loop is CASSDGTGVSQPQHF. The DNA of the CDR3 is TGTGCCAGCAGTGATGGGACAGGGGTGAGTCAGCCCCAGCATTTT. The rearrangement joins TRBV6-1 to TRBJ1-5; 10 positions agree with TRBD1. The CDR3 runs 15 residues. The V segment lost 3 bases and the J segment 6 bases; nucleotides outside the gene matches: 5. CDR1 and CDR2 (germline): MNHNS, SASEGT.

The chain has TRBV7-9 and TRBJ1-3; 7 nucleotides match TRBD1. The CDR3 contains 16 residues. The germline gives CDR1 SEHNR, CDR2 FQNEAQ (reference sequence). V lost 2 bases and J lost 4; bases outside the gene matches: 8. The CDR3 sequence is CASSLYDRVGGNTIYF. CDR3 coding DNA: TGTGCCAGCAGCTTATACGACAGGGTTGGAGGAAACACCATATATTTT.

The genes are TRBV10-3 and TRBJ2-2; D is perhaps TRBD2 (6 bases). The length of the CDR3 is 16 residues. V was cut by 0 bases and J by 2 bases, with 10 bases left in between. The germline V gene has CDR1 ENHRY and CDR2 SYGVKD. The DNA for the CDR3 is TGTGCCATCAGTGAGTCCGGGGGAATCAACACCGGGGAGCTGTTTTTT. It specifies CAISESGGINTGELFF.

The chain combines TRBV30 with TRBJ1-6; 8 bases match TRBD1. This CDR3 is built from 18 residues. Trimming at V came to 0 bases and at J to 7 bases, leaving 14 bases not matched to a gene. The V gene's germline CDR1 is GTSNPN and CDR2 SVGIG (reference sequence). CDR3 amino acids: CAWSVPGPQGVFNSPLHF. The CDR3 DNA follows: TGTGCCTGGAGTGTCCCTGGGCCACAGGGGGTTTTCAATTCACCCCTCCACTTT.

The V gene is TRBV2, the J gene TRBJ2-1; the match to TRBD2 covers 8 bases. The CDR3 has 18 residues. Germline V gene data show CDR1 as SNHLY and CDR2 as FYNNEI. The ends lost 2 bases at V and 7 bases at J; junction bases unmatched: 16. The CDR3 bases are TGTGCCAGCAGTGAACGGAGGGGTCGGGGACTAGTGGGGAATGAGCAGTTCTTC. Protein product: CASSERRGRGLVGNEQFF.

This chain links TRBV12-3 or TRBV12-4 with TRBJ2-7; 7 nucleotides match TRBD2. The trim removed 6 bases at V and 6 bases at J, leaving 5 bases unmatched. The CDR3 has 12 residues. CDR3 nucleotide sequence: TGTGCCAGCAGGGGGGGGGAGGGCGAGCAGTACTTC. It encodes CASRGGEGEQYF.

Comments on this clone: Other DNA sequences within the sample encode an identical CDR3. The genes are TRBV5-1 and TRBJ2-5; 7 bases match TRBD2. Losses at the gene ends were 0 bases for V and 2 bases for J; bases not matched to a gene: 7. Germline lookup yields CDR1 SGHRS and CDR2 YFSETQ. This CDR3 region has 16 residues. CDR3 DNA: TGCGCCAGCAGCTTGGCCGGGGACGGGGGGCAAGAGACCCAGTACTTC. Protein: CASSLAGDGGQETQYF.

V is TRBV5-8 and J is TRBJ1-1; TRBD1 agrees at 8 bases. With 5 bases clipped from V and 4 bases from J, the junction kept 4 bases outside the gene matches. CDR3 length: 13 residues. Germline assignment: CDR1 SGHTS and CDR2 YDEGEE. The CDR3 coding sequence is TGTGCCAGCAGTAACGACAGGGGCACTGAAGCTTTCTTT. It is translated as CASSNDRGTEAFF.

This chain uses TRBV2 with TRBJ1-2, with 7 nucleotides matching TRBD1. Germline V lookup: CDR1 SNHLY, CDR2 FYNNEI. The J segment lost 4 bases and the V segment lost 4 bases, leaving 9 bases of the junction unmatched. The CDR3 covers 15 residues. The CDR3, as DNA: TGTGCCAGCAGTGCCGGGACAGACGCCAGCTATGGCTACACCTTC. This gives the protein CASSAGTDASYGYTF. Looking up the rest from reference TRBV2 and TRBJ1-2 gives the full variable domain: EPEVTQTPSHQVTQMGQEVILRCVPISNHLYFYWYRQILGQKVEFLVSFYNNEISEKSEIFDDQFSVERPDGSNFTLKIRSTKLEDSAMYFCASSAGTDASYGYTFGSGTRLTVV.

The CDR3 region has the DNA TGTGCCAGCAAGAGCGGGGCGGGGGTAGCGGGATTAAGCTCCTACGAGCAGTACTTC. This codes for CASKSGAGVAGLSSYEQYF. V gene TRBV2 combines with J gene TRBJ2-7; TRBD2 aligns across 8 bases. The CDR3 consists of 19 residues. After removal of 7 bases from V and 0 bases from J, the junction contained 20 bases not matched to a gene. Germline CDR1 is SNHLY and CDR2 is FYNNEI.

The chain uses TRBV6-1 and TRBJ2-5, with TRBD1 as a possible D gene (6 bases). The ends were cut back, 3 bases at V and 5 bases at J, with 16 bases in the middle. The germline gives CDR1 MNHNS, CDR2 SASEGT. The CDR3 extends over 15 amino acids. This chain's CDR3 is CASSERATGGETQYF. In DNA form, the CDR3 reads TGTGCCAGCAGTGAGAGGGCGACAGGCGGGGAGACCCAGTACTTC.

CDR3 sequence reads: CASSLQGDQPQHF. As DNA, the CDR3 is TGTGCCAGCAGTTTACAGGGGGATCAGCCCCAGCATTTT. V usage is TRBV28 and J usage is TRBJ1-5; 7 bases fit TRBD1. CDR1 and CDR2 from the germline V gene are MDHEN and SYDVKM. The CDR3 loop spans 13 amino acids. With 2 bases clipped from V and 5 bases from J, the junction kept 0 bases outside the gene matches.

The chain couples TRBV10-3 to TRBJ2-3; the D gene is possibly TRBD2 (5 bases). CDR1 and CDR2 (germline): ENHRY, SYGVKD. This CDR3 has 15 amino acids. Trimming took 4 bases from V and 1 from J, leaving 12 bases between them. This CDR3 reads CAISGRSGGTDTQYF. In DNA form, the CDR3 reads TGTGCCATCAGTGGGCGGAGCGGCGGCACAGATACGCAGTATTTT.

The rearrangement uses TRBV7-2 and TRBJ2-3, with TRBD2 as a possible D gene (6 bases). The CDR3 runs to 14 residues. V gave up 2 bases and J gave up 6 bases, with 12 bases separating them. From germline, CDR1 is SGHTA and CDR2 FQGNSA. CDR3 bases: TGTGCCAGCAGCTTAACCCGCGGGGCGGATACGCAGTATTTT. Translated: CASSLTRGADTQYF. The whole variable domain, remainder taken from reference TRBV7-2 and TRBJ2-3, is GAGVSQSPSNKVTEKGKDVELRCDPISGHTALYWYRQSLGQGLEFLIYFQGNSAPDKSGLPSDRFSAERTGGSVSTLTIQRTQQEDSAVYLCASSLTRGADTQYFGPGTRLTVL.

The rearrangement joins TRBV2 to TRBJ2-7; a possible D gene is TRBD2 (6 bases). Germline assignment: CDR1 SNHLY and CDR2 FYNNEI. Trimming cost V 5 bases and J 3 bases, with 20 bases left between them. The CDR3 is 16 amino acids. DNA for the CDR3: TGTGCCAGCAGTCACCGACTAGGGCAAATAAACTACGAGCAGTACTTC. Translation: CASSHRLGQINYEQYF. Full variable domain (remainder filled in from reference TRBV2 and TRBJ2-7): EPEVTQTPSHQVTQMGQEVILRCVPISNHLYFYWYRQILGQKVEFLVSFYNNEISEKSEIFDDQFSVERPDGSNFTLKIRSTKLEDSAMYFCASSHRLGQINYEQYFGPGTRLTVT.

The chain recombines TRBV11-2 with TRBJ1-2; possibly TRBD1 for D (5 bases). This CDR3 has 13 amino acids. V was cut by 8 bases and J by 4 bases, with 14 bases left in between. Germline CDR1 SGHAT, CDR2 FQNNGV. The CDR3 DNA reads as TGTGCCAGCCGCCGGGGGAGTCTCTATGGCTACACCTTC. Its protein is CASRRGSLYGYTF.

This clone was detected once. This sequence joins TRBV10-3 and TRBJ2-1; D ambiguous. Trimming stripped 7 bases from V and 0 bases from J, with 13 bases between. From germline, CDR1 is ENHRY and CDR2 SYGVKD. The CDR3 is 15 residues long. The CDR3 nucleotides read TGTGCCATCATGGCGGTATCTAGCTCCTACAATGAGCAGTTCTTC. Translating gives CAIMAVSSSYNEQFF.

Here the CDR3 DNA reads TGTGCCAGCAGTTCGGCGGGGGGGCTGACAGATACGCAGTATTTT. Translation: CASSSAGGLTDTQYF. The chain is built from TRBV6-2 or TRBV6-3 and TRBJ2-3; 9 nucleotides align to TRBD2. V lost 4 bases, J lost 3 bases, and 5 bases stayed unmatched. CDR1 and CDR2 from the germline V gene are MNHEY and SVGEGT. This CDR3 contains 15 residues.

V is TRBV6-5 and J is TRBJ1-5; no clear D. CDR3 size: 13 residues. V was trimmed by 7 bases and J by 6 bases, leaving 13 bases between them. The germline CDR1 and CDR2 sequences are MNHEY and SVGAGI. DNA of the CDR3: TGTGCCAGCAAAGTGAGTACGGGTCAGCCCCAGCATTTT. As protein: CASKVSTGQPQHF.

The chain links TRBV10-3 to TRBJ2-3, with 14 nucleotides matching TRBD2. From germline, CDR1 is ENHRY and CDR2 SYGVKD. Trimming removed 6 bases from V and 5 bases from J; junction bases left unmatched: 4. The CDR3 contains 15 residues. In DNA, the CDR3 is TGTGCCATCAGGCGACTAGCGGGGGGGCGAGATACGCAGTATTTT. Translation: CAIRRLAGGRDTQYF.